This T cell receptor (beta chain) was retrieved from a study of shared clonotypes between healthy human individuals. At the level of the study: There were three CD4 naive, three CD4 memory, two CD8 naive and one CD8 memory plates per donor. General study results and limits: Among donors, the sharing of clonotypes was expected to be influenced by sequencing depth. Between a few donors, naive CD4 clonotypes were shared at a level of about 5.3%.

The CDR3 extends over 16 amino acids. V trimming: 1 base; J trimming: 0 bases; junction bases outside the gene matches: 2. Germline loops: CDR1 LGHNA, CDR2 YNFKEQ. Method: immunoSEQ multiplex PCR; TCRdb's copy keeps in-frame clones and lacks some. Among 2.5 million or so clones listed, around 94% were seen once. As for this clone: The antigen is undetermined.

The source is a man younger than 35 in good health. The sequenced sample was naive CD4+ T cells sorted from blood. Subset here: CD45RA+ positively selected. The chain carries TRBV4-2 and TRBJ2-2, with 7 bases that match TRBD2. The CDR3 protein is CASSQAGGSNTGELFF. The CDR3 nucleotides read TGTGCCAGCAGCCAAGCGGGGGGTTCGAACACCGGGGAGCTGTTTTTT.